The source of this T cell receptor beta chain is a study of blood T cell repertoires in COVID-19 (dated by TCRdb to the early 2020s). Regarding the research as a whole: Samples from collaborators originated in the United States, Italy and Spain and spanned both the acute and convalescent phases of COVID-19. The prospective study material was composed of cDNA or gDNA derived from T cells, B-cell-depleted T cells, or PBMCs. Deeply sampled blood TCRbeta repertoires from subjects exposed to, actively infected with, or recovered from COVID-19 were included in the dataset. The repertoires were made available in a free public database intended to serve as a resource for research on the immune response to SARS-CoV-2. The samples were drawn from two sources: the first 160 participants of the ongoing ImmuneRACE study, and 950 to 1,500 subjects contributed by 6 global collaborators. The sample metadata nearly always contained a de-identified subject ID, COVID-19 status, age in years and sex. Where available, HLA class I and class II types were taken from metadata supplied by the sample provider and were not determined by assay-based typing. Paper-wide results and their limitations: How much clinical and demographic metadata was included differed by source and by participant, and the metadata was provided uncurated.

Whole blood was collected in K2EDTA tubes by collaborating institutions according to the institutions' own protocols. For TCRbeta analysis, collaborators shipped samples in one of three forms: frozen whole blood, isolated PBMCs, or DNA extracted from either of those sample types. The immunoSEQ Assay, a bias-controlled multiplex PCR, was used to amplify TCRbeta CDR3 regions from genomic DNA. The source study handled its data this way. The number of nucleated cells in each sample was estimated from the amplification of reference gene primers within the assay. To quantify the absolute abundance of each unique TCRbeta CDR3 rearrangement, sequence reads were collapsed and filtered. For each sample, productive Simpson clonality was calculated by taking the square root of Simpson's diversity index across productive rearrangements. As stored in TCRdb, this immuneACCESS dataset retains in-frame rearrangements with V and J assigned. A fraction of the clones does not appear; measured against another copy, unresolved V genes explain less than half of the discrepancy, and the remainder lacks a known reason. V and J calls and clone size are those listed in that table; D and trimming were worked out from the DNA. The sample has around 130,000 clones on record, about 90% of them singletons. Of the sample, 3.6% falls within the top ten clones.

Points on this clone: The specificity of this receptor is unknown. The junction and the germline gene differ at one end; a read error may be behind it.

The CDR3, cysteine through phenylalanine, is 15 amino acids long. Of the read, only the CDR3 DNA is kept; its 45 bases are in frame from base 1. Reading the germline V gene (reference sequence) gives CDR1 SSHAT and CDR2 FNYEAQ. Sequencing was done on a sample of peripheral blood. The TCR comes from a woman in her sixties with acute or convalescent COVID-19. The rearranged segments are TRBV7-7 and TRBJ2-2; the junction holds 9 bases that match TRBD2. The CDR3 in this case is CASSLGTSTTGELFF. The DNA sequence is as follows: TGTGCTAGCAGCTTAGGGACTAGCACCACCGGGGAGCTGTTTTTT.